The next 30 T cell receptor beta chains were all read from a single sample in a study of response to subunit inactivated influenza vaccine. TCRdb independently ran MiXCR on the RT-PCR reads; one entry per CDR3 protein. The table lists about 540,000 distinct CDR3 sequences, roughly 23% of them singletons. These data are also associated with another study on T cells expressing NK-cell markers. Per that study: Scientists made TCR beta cDNA using 5'RACE template switching with UMIs.

Source: CD4+ T cells sorted from PBMCs, taken 11 to 12 days after vaccination. All receptors derive from a man aged 50 to 60 who received an inactivated influenza vaccine.

The V call is TRBV28, the J call TRBJ1-5; TRBD1 matches 7 bases. Germline V CDR1 and CDR2: MDHEN, SYDVKM. Losses at the gene ends were 6 bases for V and 6 bases for J; bases not matched to a gene: 17. This CDR3 comprises 17 residues. CDR3 coding DNA: TGTGCCAGCAGAAAACAGGGGATGGACCCAGCCAGTCAGCCCCAGCATTTT. Its translation: CASRKQGMDPASQPQHF.

The chain has TRBV20-1 and TRBJ2-7, with 9 positions matching TRBD2. Unmatched junction bases numbered 12, after V lost 7 bases and J lost 2 bases. The CDR3 extends over 15 amino acids. Germline CDR1 is DFQATT and CDR2 is SNEGSKA (reference sequence). This chain's CDR3 is CSGSPSSGAAYEQYF. CDR3 sequence (DNA): TGCAGTGGCAGTCCTTCTAGCGGGGCAGCCTACGAGCAGTACTTC.

This clonotype was detected only a few times. V and J are TRBV20-1 and TRBJ2-3, with 8 bases that match TRBD2. CDR3 size: 16 residues. Germline V CDR1 and CDR2: DFQATT, SNEGSKA (reference sequence). With V trimmed by 0 bases and J by 8 bases, 13 bases remained unmatched. The CDR3 sequence is CSARDWAGGQKSTQYF. CDR3 sequence (DNA): TGCAGTGCTAGAGATTGGGCGGGGGGCCAGAAGTCTACGCAGTATTTT.

This chain links TRBV21-1 with TRBJ2-7; no check of the table's D call, TRBD2, against the DNA was made. TRBV21-1 is a pseudogene locus. This CDR3 region has 15 residues. The CDR3 region has the DNA TGTGCCAGCCCCAGCGGAGACAGGACTCCTTACGAGCAGTACTTC. Translation gives CASPSGDRTPYEQYF.

In its sample, this clonotype was seen a few times. The chain links TRBV5-4 to TRBJ1-6; D is undetermined. With 0 bases removed from V and 4 bases from J, the gap between germline ends came to 8 bases. Looked up from germline, CDR1 is SGHNT and CDR2 is YYREEE (reference sequence). The CDR3 runs 15 residues. The CDR3 nucleotides are TGTGCCAGCAGCTTGGGGACCAGGTATAATTCACCCCTCCACTTT. It translates to CASSLGTRYNSPLHF.

This clonotype was counted only a few times. The V call is TRBV24-1, the J call TRBJ2-1; the match to TRBD2 covers 9 bases. Germline CDR1 and CDR2: KGHDR and SFDVKD. The ends lost 4 bases at V and 3 bases at J; junction bases unmatched: 6. The CDR3 loop spans 16 amino acids. CDR3 sequence reads: CATSDPSAGGYNEQFF. CDR3 nucleotides: TGTGCCACCAGTGACCCCTCAGCGGGGGGCTACAATGAGCAGTTCTTC.

This clonotype was observed at least ten times. The chain couples TRBV27 to TRBJ1-2; D is undetermined. The CDR3 has 13 residues. V was shortened by 2 bases and J by 0 bases, with 4 bases between the two germline ends. CDR1 is MNHEY, CDR2 SMNVEV, per germline (reference sequence). The DNA for the CDR3 is TGTGCCAGCAGTTTAACCGCTAACTATGGCTACACCTTC. As protein: CASSLTANYGYTF.

Comments on this clonotype: A much larger clone lies a single base off, so this may be a read error. This CDR3 is missing its conserved last phenylalanine or tryptophan, likely due to a read error. The chain carries TRBV29-1 and TRBJ2-5; 9 bases align to TRBD2. Per germline, CDR1 SQVTM and CDR2 ANQGSEA. Trimming cost V 6 bases and J 0 bases; bases outside gene matches: 2. CDR3 length: 13 residues. The CDR3 bases are TGCAGCGTGCGGGGGGGGTACCAAGAGACCCAGTACTCC. The encoded protein is CSVRGGYQETQYS.

The chain is built from TRBV7-2 and TRBJ1-5; TRBD1 agrees at 7 bases. Germline V gene sequence: CDR1 SGHTA, CDR2 FQGNSA. Losses at the gene ends were 7 bases for V and 5 bases for J; bases not matched to a gene: 5. This CDR3 has 13 residues. The CDR3 DNA sequence: TGTGCCAGCACAGGGGGTTGGGATCAGCCCCAGCATTTT. Residues: CASTGGWDQPQHF.

The chain uses TRBV20-1 and TRBJ1-2; D is ambiguous. The CDR3 spans 13 residues. The germline V gene encodes CDR1 DFQATT and CDR2 SNEGSKA (reference sequence). The V end lost 1 base, the J end lost 4 bases, and 10 bases lay between the germline ends. The CDR3 loop reads CSARGAGPYGYTF. The CDR3 nucleotides are TGCAGTGCTAGAGGGGCAGGCCCCTATGGCTACACCTTC.

The table lists this clonotype with a few counts. The V call is TRBV7-6, the J call TRBJ2-1; TRBD2 matches at 7 bases. The germline gives CDR1 SGHVS, CDR2 FNYEAQ. V was pared by 4 bases and J by 10 bases, with 10 bases of the junction left unmatched. CDR3 size: 14 residues. CDR3 region: CASSSLKGTKEQFF. As DNA, the CDR3 is TGTGCCAGCAGCTCCCTAAAAGGGACTAAGGAGCAGTTCTTC.

The chain carries TRBV24-1 and TRBJ2-3; no definite D call. Looked up from germline, CDR1 is KGHDR and CDR2 is SFDVKD. The CDR3 runs to 15 residues. Trimming pared 7 bases from V and 2 bases from J, leaving 15 bases between. CDR3 sequence reads: CATSDQTQNTDTQYF. CDR3 in DNA: TGTGCCACCAGCGATCAGACCCAGAACACAGATACGCAGTATTTT.

This clonotype was counted many times. The rearrangement uses TRBV7-2 and TRBJ1-2; weak D call: TRBD1 (6 bases). From germline, CDR1 is SGHTA and CDR2 FQGNSA. Deletions cut 6 bases from V and 0 bases from J, with 14 bases between. The CDR3 spans 15 residues. The CDR3: CASSSGGGSNYGYTF. The CDR3 DNA reads TGTGCCAGCAGTTCGGGGGGCGGATCTAACTATGGCTACACCTTC.

This clonotype was counted only a few times. The chain is built from TRBV5-5 and TRBJ1-6, with D unresolved. Looked up from germline, CDR1 is SGHKS and CDR2 is YYEKEE (reference sequence). Trimming left V 4 bases short and J 6 bases short, with 11 bases between. This CDR3 is built from 14 residues. The CDR3 bases are TGTGCCAGCAGCCAGGACTTTGTTAATTCACCCCTCCACTTT. Protein sequence: CASSQDFVNSPLHF.

The chain couples TRBV12-3 or TRBV12-4 to TRBJ2-3, with TRBD2 identical over 7 bases. This CDR3 is 14 amino acids long. The V gene end was trimmed by 3 bases and the J gene end by 5 bases; junction bases not matched to a gene: 5. This CDR3 reads CASSLLGGGDTQYF. The CDR3 nucleotides read TGTGCCAGCAGTTTGTTGGGGGGGGGAGATACGCAGTATTTT.

The V and J genes are TRBV4-1 and TRBJ2-1; 7 nucleotides agree with TRBD2. The V gene end was trimmed by 2 bases and the J gene end by 4 bases; junction bases not matched to a gene: 5. The CDR3 spans 15 residues. Per germline, CDR1 MGHRA and CDR2 YSYEKL. The CDR3 DNA reads as TGCGCCAGCAGCCAATCGGGCGGGGGATACAATGAGCAGTTCTTC. This gives the protein CASSQSGGGYNEQFF.

Ten or more counts support this clonotype. V and J are TRBV27 and TRBJ1-5; TRBD1 matches at 7 bases. CDR1 and CDR2 from the germline V gene are MNHEY and SMNVEV (reference sequence). The CDR3 totals 14 residues. The J segment lost 4 bases and the V segment lost 6 bases, leaving 6 bases of the junction unmatched. The CDR3 loop reads CASSHDRDNQPQHF. The CDR3 DNA is TGTGCCAGCAGCCATGACAGGGATAATCAGCCCCAGCATTTT.

The chain employs TRBV30 and TRBJ2-2, with D uncertain. This CDR3 is built from 13 residues. Trimming stripped 1 base from V and 4 bases from J, with 7 bases between. Per germline, CDR1 GTSNPN and CDR2 SVGIG (reference sequence). CDR3 sequence: CAWSEQSTGELFF. The DNA for the CDR3 is TGTGCCTGGAGTGAACAGAGCACCGGGGAGCTGTTTTTT.

This clonotype was seen many times. The J gene is TRBJ2-5, the V gene TRBV7-6; D unresolved. The germline V gene encodes CDR1 SGHVS and CDR2 FNYEAQ. Trimming removed 1 base at V and 1 base at J, with 7 bases between. CDR3 length: 14 amino acids. The CDR3 coding sequence is TGTGCCAGCAGCTTAGTGGGGTTCCAAGAGACCCAGTACTTC. Amino acids: CASSLVGFQETQYF.

The chain couples TRBV29-1 to TRBJ2-1, with D possibly TRBD2 on 6 matching bases. This CDR3 region has 12 residues. Germline CDR1 reads SQVTM; CDR2 reads ANQGSEA. Trimming stripped 0 bases from V and 7 bases from J, with 7 bases between. This CDR3 is CSVEEAGNEQFF. The CDR3 DNA reads as TGCAGCGTTGAAGAGGCGGGAAATGAGCAGTTCTTC.

This clonotype appeared a few times. The chain is built from TRBV6-1 and TRBJ2-7, with 8 bases that match TRBD1. CDR1 and CDR2 (germline): MNHNS, SASEGT. The CDR3 totals 15 residues. V was clipped by 3 bases and J by 1 base; unmatched bases: 5. The CDR3 here is CASSDRTGSSYEQYF. As DNA, the CDR3 is TGTGCCAGCAGTGATCGGACAGGGAGTTCCTACGAGCAGTACTTC.

This clonotype was seen repeatedly, ten times or more. The CDR3, as DNA: TGTGCCAGCAAAAGGGACAGGCGGGGCGAGCAGTACTTC. The encoded protein is CASKRDRRGEQYF. This chain joins TRBV6-1 and TRBJ2-7, with 8 positions matching TRBD1. This CDR3 comprises 13 residues. Germline trimming cut 7 bases from V and 6 bases from J; bases unmatched to any gene: 8. CDR1 MNHNS and CDR2 SASEGT come from the germline V gene.

The chain recombines TRBV14 with TRBJ2-1; perhaps TRBD1 as D (5 bases). Trimming left V 1 base short and J 6 bases short, with 13 bases between. The germline CDR1 and CDR2 sequences are SGHDN and FVKESK. The CDR3 length is 15 residues. This chain's CDR3 is CASSQVRAGSNEQFF. The CDR3 coding sequence is TGTGCCAGCAGCCAAGTCAGGGCTGGAAGCAATGAGCAGTTCTTC.

The chain joins TRBV6-1 to TRBJ2-5; TRBD1 is a possible D gene (5 bases). CDR1 MNHNS and CDR2 SASEGT come from the germline V gene. CDR3 size: 14 residues. The germline V and J ends were trimmed by 5 bases and 5 bases, with 15 bases remaining between them. The CDR3 sequence: CASSNSWGAETQYF. CDR3 coding DNA: TGTGCCAGCAGTAATAGTTGGGGCGCGGAGACCCAGTACTTC.

The gene calls are TRBV5-1 and TRBJ2-6; 10 bases align to TRBD1. Germline-derived CDR1 and CDR2 are SGHRS and YFSETQ. The CDR3 length is 17 residues. J gave up 4 bases and V 4 bases, and 8 bases lay outside the gene matches. This CDR3 reads CASSLTGGALGANVLTF. In nucleotides, the CDR3 is TGCGCCAGCAGCCTGACAGGGGGCGCATTAGGGGCCAACGTCCTGACTTTC.

The rearrangement joins TRBV6-2 or TRBV6-3 to TRBJ1-6, with TRBD1 matching 7 bases. Germline trimming cut 4 bases from V and 6 bases from J; bases unmatched to any gene: 9. The CDR3 has 16 amino acids. Germline loops: CDR1 MNHEY, CDR2 SVGEGT. The CDR3 bases are TGTGCCAGCAGTTCCGCGGGACAGATAGTTAATTCACCCCTCCACTTT. Amino acid sequence: CASSSAGQIVNSPLHF.

Comment on this clonotype: No conserved phenylalanine or tryptophan is present at the end of the CDR3, so a read error is the likely explanation. The V call is TRBV12-3 or TRBV12-4, the J call TRBJ2-3; D is perhaps TRBD2 (5 bases). The CDR3 loop spans 12 amino acids. Trimming left V 7 bases short and J 2 bases short, with 7 bases between. CDR3 protein: CASTGYTDTQYS. Here the CDR3 DNA reads TGTGCCAGCACGGGATACACAGATACGCAGTATTCT.

The rearrangement links TRBV12-3 or TRBV12-4 to TRBJ1-2; 8 bases agree with TRBD1. Losses at the gene ends were 1 base for V and 9 bases for J; bases not matched to a gene: 4. The CDR3 has 13 amino acids. CDR3 sequence: CASSLGDRGSYTF. As DNA, the CDR3 is TGTGCCAGCAGTTTAGGAGACAGGGGCAGCTACACCTTC.

This clonotype appeared a few times. This chain links TRBV20-1 with TRBJ2-1, with TRBD1 matching 8 bases. The CDR3 spans 14 residues. From germline, CDR1 is DFQATT and CDR2 SNEGSKA (reference sequence). Germline trimming cut 5 bases from V and 0 bases from J; bases unmatched to any gene: 3. The CDR3 spells CSARTGSSYNEQFF. Written as DNA, the CDR3 is TGCAGTGCTCGGACAGGGAGCTCCTACAATGAGCAGTTCTTC.

This chain connects TRBV9 to TRBJ2-2; D is possibly TRBD1 or TRBD2 (5 bases each). V was trimmed by 4 bases and J by 5 bases, leaving 15 bases between them. Germline CDR1 reads SGDLS; CDR2 reads YYNGEE. The CDR3 covers 15 residues. The CDR3 sequence: CASSRGAAETGELFF. CDR3 in DNA: TGTGCCAGCAGCCGGGGCGCAGCCGAGACCGGGGAGCTGTTTTTT.